These 32 T cell receptor beta chains were sequenced from one sample in a study of shared clonotypes between healthy human individuals. Here immunoSEQ multiplex PCR was the method, and the copy in TCRdb shows in-frame clones only, minus some. This table holds 740,000 or so clones, 73% found once. Source material: memory CD4+ T cells sorted from blood. Indicated subset: CD45RA-negative fraction. All receptors derive from a woman aged 25 to 39 in good health.

The CDR3 bases are TGTGCCAGCAGCTTAGTGATGGGAAGGACAGATACGCAGTATTTT. Its protein is CASSLVMGRTDTQYF. V gene TRBV7-9 combines with J gene TRBJ2-3; D remains unclear. CDR1 and CDR2 from the germline V gene are SEHNR and FQNEAQ (reference sequence). The CDR3 consists of 15 residues. V lost 1 base, J lost 3 bases, and 11 bases lay in between. Full variable domain (rest looked up from reference TRBV7-9 and TRBJ2-3): DTGVSQNPRHKITKRGQNVTFRCDPISEHNRLYWYRQTLGQGPEFLTYFQNEAQLEKSRLLSDRFSAERPKGSFSTLEIQRTEQGDSAMYLCASSLVMGRTDTQYFGPGTRLTVL.

Turning to this clone: Other DNA sequences within the sample encode an identical CDR3. This sequence joins TRBV5-1 and TRBJ2-5, with TRBD2 matching 12 bases. V lost 4 bases and J lost 0; bases outside the gene matches: 4. The CDR3 has 16 amino acids. Germline CDR1 reads SGHRS; CDR2 reads YFSETQ. The CDR3 DNA reads as TGCGCCAGCAGCCCCGGACTAGCGGGGTACCAAGAGACCCAGTACTTC. It codes for CASSPGLAGYQETQYF.

The chain is built from TRBV19 and TRBJ1-5; 7 bases match TRBD1. CDR3 length: 15 residues. CDR1 is LNHDA, CDR2 SQIVND, per germline (reference sequence). The V and J ends lost 5 bases and 4 bases, in that order; junction bases with no gene match: 8. As DNA, the CDR3 is TGTGCCAGTAGTGGGTACAGGGGCCCAAATCAGCCCCAGCATTTT. Residues: CASSGYRGPNQPQHF. The full variable domain, completed using reference TRBV19 and TRBJ1-5, is DGGITQSPKYLFRKEGQNVTLSCEQNLNHDAMYWYRQDPGQGLRLIYYSQIVNDFQKGDIAEGYSVSREKKESFPLTVTSAQKNPTAFYLCASSGYRGPNQPQHFGDGTRLSIL.

This chain joins TRBV6-1 and TRBJ1-1; no definite D call. Trimming cost V 5 bases and J 1 base, with 8 bases left between them. Germline V gene sequence: CDR1 MNHNS, CDR2 SASEGT. The CDR3 spans 13 residues. CDR3 DNA: TGTGCCAGCAGTTGGGAGGGGAACACTGAAGCTTTCTTT. Its translation: CASSWEGNTEAFF.

The CDR3 DNA is TGTGCCAGCAGTGAATATAGGGGCCAGCGGGACTACACAGATACGCAGTATTTT. Protein: CASSEYRGQRDYTDTQYF. The rearrangement uses TRBV25-1 and TRBJ2-3; TRBD2 matches at 7 bases. Germline-derived CDR1 and CDR2 are MGHDK and SYGVNS. The CDR3 is 18 amino acids. V was clipped by 0 bases and J by 2 bases; unmatched bases: 11.

This chain links TRBV7-2 with TRBJ2-2, with 8 nucleotides matching TRBD2. V trimming: 0 bases; J trimming: 5 bases; junction bases outside the gene matches: 5. The CDR3 extends over 16 amino acids. Germline CDR1 is SGHTA and CDR2 is FQGNSA. In DNA, the CDR3 is TGTGCCAGCAGCTTAGCACCATCGGGAGGGACCGGGGAGCTGTTTTTT. Translating gives CASSLAPSGGTGELFF.

This clone was picked up many times. V usage is TRBV9 and J usage is TRBJ2-7, with D hard to call. Germline V lookup: CDR1 SGDLS, CDR2 YYNGEE. V was shortened by 3 bases and J by 3 bases, with 4 bases between the two germline ends. The CDR3 extends over 11 amino acids. The CDR3 region is CASSALYEQYF. The CDR3 DNA sequence: TGTGCCAGCAGCGCCCTCTACGAGCAGTACTTC.

This clone was picked up one time. The chain employs TRBV19 and TRBJ2-3; D gene uncertain. CDR1 is LNHDA and CDR2 is SQIVND in the germline V gene (reference sequence). Deletions cut 6 bases from V and 0 bases from J, with 4 bases between. CDR3 size: 12 residues. CDR3 amino acids: CASSGSTDTQYF. The CDR3 DNA follows: TGTGCCAGTAGCGGTAGCACAGATACGCAGTATTTT. The whole variable domain, filled in from reference TRBV19 and TRBJ2-3, reads DGGITQSPKYLFRKEGQNVTLSCEQNLNHDAMYWYRQDPGQGLRLIYYSQIVNDFQKGDIAEGYSVSREKKESFPLTVTSAQKNPTAFYLCASSGSTDTQYFGPGTRLTVL.

The chain uses TRBV6-5 and TRBJ2-4; D is unresolved. V was shortened by 6 bases and J by 2 bases, with 11 bases between the two germline ends. Germline V lookup: CDR1 MNHEY, CDR2 SVGAGI. The CDR3 is 14 amino acids. CDR3 nucleotides: TGTGCCAGCAGGCCGTTCTTGACCAAAAACATTCAGTACTTC. Encoded protein: CASRPFLTKNIQYF.

J is TRBJ2-1 and V is TRBV11-3; 12 bases line up with TRBD2. CDR3 length: 16 residues. From germline, CDR1 is SGHNT and CDR2 YENEEA. V was pared by 5 bases and J by 2 bases, with 4 bases of the junction left unmatched. The CDR3 loop is CASSLGLAGTYNEQFF. CDR3 bases: TGTGCCAGCAGCCTCGGACTAGCGGGGACCTACAATGAGCAGTTCTTC.

This clone was detected ten times or more. The chain links TRBV7-9 to TRBJ2-5, with D perhaps TRBD2 (6 bases). With 5 bases removed from V and 1 base from J, the gap between germline ends came to 17 bases. There are 16 residues in the CDR3. CDR1 is SEHNR, CDR2 FQNEAQ, per germline (reference sequence). The CDR3 here is CASSPSLGRGQETQYF. In nucleotides, the CDR3 is TGTGCCAGCAGCCCGAGCTTGGGGCGGGGCCAAGAGACCCAGTACTTC.

This clone appeared a few times. The genes are TRBV30 and TRBJ2-1; D unresolved. The CDR3 consists of 11 residues. V was clipped by 2 bases and J by 12 bases, with 11 bases between them. Germline CDR1 and CDR2: GTSNPN and SVGIG (reference sequence). The chain's CDR3 is CAWSRSDGQFF. CDR3 nucleotide sequence: TGTGCCTGGAGTAGGTCTGATGGGCAGTTCTTC.

V and J are TRBV2 and TRBJ2-7; perhaps D is TRBD1 or TRBD2 (6 bases each). Germline V gene lookup returns CDR1 SNHLY and CDR2 FYNNEI. This CDR3 is 16 amino acids long. V lost 0 bases and J 4 bases, leaving 16 bases between the germline ends. CDR3 DNA: TGTGCCAGCAGTGAAGCGGTGGCAGGAGGGGGTTACGAGCAGTACTTC. Amino acids: CASSEAVAGGGYEQYF.

This chain's CDR3 is CASSFLETQYF. For the CDR3, the DNA is TGCGCCAGCAGCTTCTTGGAGACCCAGTACTTC. This chain joins TRBV5-1 and TRBJ2-5; D is uncertain. Trimming pared 2 bases from V and 5 bases from J, leaving 4 bases between. Germline-derived CDR1 and CDR2 are SGHRS and YFSETQ. The length of the CDR3 is 11 residues.

This sequence joins TRBV29-1 and TRBJ2-6; 7 bases align to TRBD1. Germline values: CDR1 SQVTM, CDR2 ANQGSEA. The CDR3 loop spans 14 amino acids. Trimming at V came to 7 bases and at J to 2 bases, leaving 5 bases not matched to a gene. The DNA of the CDR3 is TGCAGCGCTTATACAGGGGCTGGGGCCAACGTCCTGACTTTC. Residues: CSAYTGAGANVLTF.

The chain uses TRBV29-1 and TRBJ2-1; 10 nucleotides agree with TRBD1. V gave up 3 bases and J gave up 2 bases; unmatched junction bases: 7. Germline lookup yields CDR1 SQVTM and CDR2 ANQGSEA. The CDR3 totals 16 residues. The CDR3 is CSVDLTGTGAYNEQFF. In DNA, the CDR3 is TGCAGCGTTGACCTAACCGGGACAGGGGCCTACAATGAGCAGTTCTTC.

V is TRBV5-1 and J is TRBJ2-7; 16 bases agree with TRBD2. V lost 0 bases, J lost 6 bases, and 9 bases stayed unmatched. The CDR3 extends over 18 amino acids. Per germline, CDR1 SGHRS and CDR2 YFSETQ. The CDR3 coding sequence is TGCGCCAGCAGCTTGGCGGGGGGGACTAGCGGGAGGGCCACCGAGCAGTACTTC. Translating it yields CASSLAGGTSGRATEQYF. The variable domain in full, with the rest retrieved from reference TRBV5-1 and TRBJ2-7, is KAGVTQTPRYLIKTRGQQVTLSCSPISGHRSVSWYQQTPGQGLQFLFEYFSETQRNKGNFPGRFSGRQFSNSRSEMNVSTLELGDSALYLCASSLAGGTSGRATEQYFGPGTRLTVT.

The rearrangement links TRBV21-1 to TRBJ2-7; TRBD2, the D gene given by the table, was not confirmed from the DNA. TRBV21-1 is labeled a pseudogene. The CDR3 consists of 13 residues. The CDR3 sequence: CASSHEQSYEQYF. DNA of the CDR3: TGTGCCAGTTCTCATGAGCAATCCTACGAGCAGTACTTC.

The gene calls are TRBV28 and TRBJ1-2; D remains unclear. There are 11 residues in the CDR3. Trimming left V 5 bases short and J 8 bases short, with 9 bases between. The germline gives CDR1 MDHEN, CDR2 SYDVKM. CDR3 DNA sequence: TGTGCCAGCAGTCCTCTCGGGGGCTACACCTTC. This codes for CASSPLGGYTF.

V is TRBV7-2 and J is TRBJ2-4; 8 positions match TRBD2. V lost 5 bases to trimming and J lost 1 base; unmatched junction nucleotides: 7. The germline CDR1 and CDR2 sequences are SGHTA and FQGNSA. This CDR3 region has 16 residues. The CDR3 DNA reads as TGTGCCAGCAGCGACCCGACTAGCGTCGCCAAAAACATTCAGTACTTC. Translated: CASSDPTSVAKNIQYF.

This clone was detected many times. The chain links TRBV5-1 to TRBJ2-2, with D possibly being TRBD1 or TRBD2 (6 bases each). There are 17 residues in the CDR3. The germline gives CDR1 SGHRS, CDR2 YFSETQ. V lost 4 bases, J lost 0 bases, and 16 bases lay in between. CDR3 region: CASSRTGGDTNTGELFF. CDR3 coding DNA: TGCGCCAGCAGCCGGACCGGCGGGGACACGAACACCGGGGAGCTGTTTTTT.

Details on this clone: A single base separates this from a much larger clone, so it may be a read error. This sample includes further DNA sequences coding for the same CDR3. The chain employs TRBV25-1 and TRBJ2-2; 10 bases are shared with TRBD1. Per germline, CDR1 MGHDK and CDR2 SYGVNS. The CDR3 totals 14 residues. J was trimmed by 4 bases and V by 6 bases; bases with no gene match: 2. CDR3 sequence: CASSRTGGTGELFF. The CDR3 region has the DNA TGTGCCAGCAGCAGGACAGGGGGCACCGGGGAGCTGTTTTTT. Using reference TRBV25-1 and TRBJ2-2 for the parts outside the CDR3, the full variable domain is EADIYQTPRYLVIGTGKKITLECSQTMGHDKMYWYQQDPGMELHLIHYSYGVNSTEKGDLSSESTVSRIRTEHFPLTLESARPSHTSQYLCASSRTGGTGELFFGEGSRLTVL.

This clone came up once. This sequence joins TRBV7-2 and TRBJ2-4; D not resolved. V was pared by 1 base and J by 0 bases, with 7 bases between. Per the germline V gene, CDR1 is SGHTA and CDR2 is FQGNSA. The CDR3 has 15 residues. This CDR3 reads CASSLGLLAKNIQYF. CDR3 sequence (DNA): TGTGCCAGCAGCTTAGGACTTCTAGCCAAAAACATTCAGTACTTC.

This rearrangement joins TRBV10-3 to TRBJ1-1; TRBD1 is a possible D gene (5 bases). The germline V gene has CDR1 ENHRY and CDR2 SYGVKD. Between the trimmed V and J ends, which lost 10 bases and 0 bases, there was a span of 12 bases. The CDR3 sequence is 13 residues long. The DNA of the CDR3 is TGTGCCACCTCGACAGAAGTGAACACTGAAGCTTTCTTT. Protein sequence: CATSTEVNTEAFF.

In this sample, this clone turned up once. V and J are TRBV5-6 and TRBJ2-2; D is undetermined. V was trimmed by 3 bases and J by 8 bases, leaving 14 bases between them. The CDR3 is 14 amino acids. Looked up from germline, CDR1 is SGHDT and CDR2 is YYEEEE. CDR3 protein: CASSSALPLGELFF. CDR3 coding DNA: TGTGCCAGCAGCTCGGCCCTACCTCTTGGGGAGCTGTTTTTT.

The chain recombines TRBV27 with TRBJ1-1; possibly TRBD1 for D (6 bases). Germline V gives CDR1 MNHEY, CDR2 SMNVEV (reference sequence). The CDR3 consists of 15 residues. The ends were cut back, 5 bases at V and 2 bases at J, with 15 bases in the middle. CDR3 sequence: CASSPLDRVNTEAFF. The DNA for the CDR3 is TGTGCCAGCAGTCCCTTGGACAGAGTCAACACTGAAGCTTTCTTT.

As to this clone: The same CDR3 can be traced to other DNA sequences in this sample. The rearrangement links TRBV7-8 to TRBJ2-7, with D unresolved. Germline V CDR1 and CDR2: SGHVS, FQNEAQ. V was clipped by 2 bases and J by 3 bases, with 2 bases between them. The CDR3 is made up of 11 amino acids. CDR3 loop: CASSLSYEQYF. DNA for the CDR3: TGTGCCAGCAGCTTAAGCTACGAGCAGTACTTC.

Here the CDR3 reads CASSPGLAGVKEQFF. The CDR3 region has the DNA TGTGCCAGCAGTCCTGGACTAGCGGGAGTTAAAGAGCAGTTCTTC. This chain links TRBV6-5 with TRBJ2-1; 13 nucleotides align to TRBD2. V shed 5 bases and J 10 bases; nucleotides not matched to a gene: 8. In germline, CDR1 is MNHEY, CDR2 SVGAGI. CDR3 length equals 15 residues.

The V call is TRBV6-6, the J call TRBJ2-7, with a weak D call TRBD1 (6 bases). CDR1 and CDR2 (germline): MNHNY, SVGAGI (reference sequence). The CDR3 is 15 residues long. Trimming took 7 bases from V and 3 from J, leaving 19 bases between them. This CDR3 is CASTLEQGLGYEQYF. CDR3 DNA sequence: TGTGCCAGCACCCTTGAACAGGGCCTAGGCTACGAGCAGTACTTC.

This clone was seen ten or more times. The V and J genes are TRBV7-2 and TRBJ2-1; D unclear. The CDR3 length is 13 residues. V lost 8 bases, J lost 4 bases, and 12 bases lay in between. In germline, CDR1 is SGHTA, CDR2 FQGNSA. The CDR3 is CASFPATYNEQFF. The CDR3 region has the DNA TGTGCCAGCTTCCCGGCTACTTACAATGAGCAGTTCTTC.

The rearrangement joins TRBV11-3 to TRBJ2-1, with TRBD2 matching 10 bases. The germline CDR1 and CDR2 sequences are SGHNT and YENEEA. The CDR3 runs 15 residues. The trim removed 3 bases at V and 4 bases at J, leaving 3 bases unmatched. The CDR3 nucleotides read TGTGCCAGCAGCTTCGGGACTAGCGTTTACAATGAGCAGTTCTTC. Its translation is CASSFGTSVYNEQFF.

The rearrangement joins TRBV5-1 to TRBJ2-6; D is unclear. CDR3 length: 15 residues. Germline CDR1 and CDR2: SGHRS and YFSETQ. V lost 3 bases and J lost 1, with 8 bases in between. CDR3 sequence: CASSSDGSGANVLTF. As DNA, the CDR3 is TGCGCCAGCAGCTCCGACGGGTCTGGGGCCAACGTCCTGACTTTC.